This T cell receptor (beta chain) was retrieved from a study of cytomegalovirus exposure and HLA in healthy donors. Whole-study findings and limits: It has been reported that TCR beta sequences accurately predicted the HLA-A and HLA-B alleles of most subjects. The authors judged a highly shared variant cluster likely a sequencing artifact. Indistinguishable V segments such as TRBV6-2 and TRBV6-3 were excluded.

The germline V and J ends were trimmed by 2 bases and 6 bases, with 5 bases remaining between them. The CDR3 consists of 12 residues. CDR1 and CDR2 (germline): SEHNR, FQNEAQ (reference sequence). With 60 Vbeta and 13 Jbeta primers, the PCR was carried out. Only in-frame clones appear in the TCRdb table, and some are missing; sequencing was by immunoSEQ multiplex PCR. This table holds about 130,000 clones, around four fifths found once. This clone was found a few times. Its antigen remains unknown. This TCR came from a boy younger than 18 in good health and CMV-seronegative. The V call is TRBV7-9, the J call TRBJ2-1; D remains unclear. Source material: PBMCs. The CDR3 loop reads CASSLSGNEQFF. CDR3 DNA: TGTGCCAGCAGCTTATCGGGCAATGAGCAGTTCTTC.